This T cell receptor beta chain was profiled in a study of blood T cell repertoires in COVID-19. Study at large: Sites in the United States, Italy and Spain provided acute and convalescent COVID-19 samples.

CDR1 and CDR2 from the germline V gene are SNHLY and FYNNEI. CDR3 size: 16 residues. V dropped 4 bases and J dropped 6; count of bases not matched to a gene: 12. Authors' processing steps: Scientists estimated how many nucleated cells there were by amplifying reference gene primers. Clones were sequenced by immunoSEQ multiplex PCR, and TCRdb holds only the in-frame ones, with some missing. The V and J calls and clone size were taken over from that table, and D and trimming were inferred from the DNA. The data show about 430,000 clones, 75% to 90% seen once. Individuals drawn from approximately 26 US areas were roughly 18 to 95 years old.

This receptor was taken from a man younger than 45 who had recovered from COVID-19. The chain has TRBV2 and TRBJ1-5; TRBD1 matches at 7 bases. Source material: PBMCs or T cells enriched from blood (not recorded which). CDR3 coding DNA: TGTGCCAGCAGTGTACAGGGGCAATCTCTAGGTCAGCCCCAGCATTTT. This encodes CASSVQGQSLGQPQHF. Filled out from reference TRBV2 and TRBJ1-5, the complete variable domain reads EPEVTQTPSHQVTQMGQEVILRCVPISNHLYFYWYRQILGQKVEFLVSFYNNEISEKSEIFDDQFSVERPDGSNFTLKIRSTKLEDSAMYFCASSVQGQSLGQPQHFGDGTRLSIL.